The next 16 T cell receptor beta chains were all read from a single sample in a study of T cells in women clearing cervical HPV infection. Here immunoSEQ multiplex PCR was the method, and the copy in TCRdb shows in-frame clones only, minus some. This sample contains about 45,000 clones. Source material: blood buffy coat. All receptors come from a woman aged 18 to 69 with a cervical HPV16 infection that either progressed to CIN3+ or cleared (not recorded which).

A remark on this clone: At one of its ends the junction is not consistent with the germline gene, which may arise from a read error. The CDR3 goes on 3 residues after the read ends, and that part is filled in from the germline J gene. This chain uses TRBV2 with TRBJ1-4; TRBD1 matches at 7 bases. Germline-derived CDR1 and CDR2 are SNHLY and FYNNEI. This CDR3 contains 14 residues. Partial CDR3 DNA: TGTGCCGGCAGTGAAACAGGGGAGGTAGTAAAA. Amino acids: CAGSETGEVVK. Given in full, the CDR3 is CAGSETGEVVKLFF.

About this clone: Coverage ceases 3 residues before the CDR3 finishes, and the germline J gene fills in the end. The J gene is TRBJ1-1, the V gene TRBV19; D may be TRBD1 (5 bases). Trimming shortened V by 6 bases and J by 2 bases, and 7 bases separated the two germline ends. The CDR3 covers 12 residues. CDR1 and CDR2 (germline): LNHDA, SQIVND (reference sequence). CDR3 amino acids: CASRGPNTEAFF. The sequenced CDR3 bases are TGTGCCAGTAGGGGGCCAAACACTGAA.

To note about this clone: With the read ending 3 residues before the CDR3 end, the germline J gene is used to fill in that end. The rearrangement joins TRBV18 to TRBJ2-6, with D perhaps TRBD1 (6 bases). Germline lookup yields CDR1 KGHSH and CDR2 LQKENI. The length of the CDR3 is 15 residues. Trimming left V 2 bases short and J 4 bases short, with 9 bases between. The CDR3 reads CASSPRGSGANVLTF. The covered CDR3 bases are TGTGCCAGCTCACCAAGGGGGTCCGGGGCCAACGTC.

The covered CDR3 bases are TGTGCCAGCAACGGCGGGGGTAGCACAGATACC. The encoded protein is CASNGGGSTDT. From start to end, the CDR3 is CASNGGGSTDTYTF. The rearrangement joins TRBV7-6 to TRBJ1-2; possible D gene TRBD1, 5 bases. The CDR3 end lies 3 residues beyond the end of the read and is filled in from the germline J gene. Germline CDR1 reads SGHVS; CDR2 reads FNYEAQ. CDR3 length: 14 amino acids.

Partial CDR3 DNA: TGCGCCAGCAGTGGGGGGGGCGAG. It specifies CASSGGGE. The full CDR3 protein reads CASSGGGEQYF. The chain carries TRBV10-1 and TRBJ2-7; the match to TRBD2 covers 7 bases. The sequence runs out 3 residues before the end of the CDR3; the remainder is reconstructed from the germline J gene. CDR3 length: 11 amino acids. Germline CDR1 is WNHNN and CDR2 is SYGVQD (reference sequence). Trimming cost V 4 bases and J 6 bases; bases outside gene matches: 0.

The CDR3 bases that were read are TGCAGTGCCGGGGGACAGTCCTACGAG. Translated: CSAGGQSYE. The complete CDR3 protein is CSAGGQSYEQYF. The chain combines TRBV20-1 with TRBJ2-7; D is perhaps TRBD1 (7 bases). The CDR3 end is not reached by the read, which stops 3 residues before it; the germline J gene fills it in. In germline, CDR1 is DFQATT, CDR2 SNEGSKA (reference sequence). Trimming pared 6 bases from V and 1 base from J, leaving 10 bases between. The length of the CDR3 is 12 residues.

CDR3: CASSLRPAPSTDTQYF. The covered CDR3 bases are TGCGCCAGCAGCTTGAGACCAGCGCCTAGCACAGATACG. This chain uses TRBV5-1 with TRBJ2-3; D unresolved. Read sequence stops 3 residues before the CDR3 end, and the germline J gene provides the missing end. This CDR3 is 16 amino acids long. The ends were cut back, 1 base at V and 0 bases at J, with 12 bases in the middle. Germline V gene data show CDR1 as SGHRS and CDR2 as YFSETQ.

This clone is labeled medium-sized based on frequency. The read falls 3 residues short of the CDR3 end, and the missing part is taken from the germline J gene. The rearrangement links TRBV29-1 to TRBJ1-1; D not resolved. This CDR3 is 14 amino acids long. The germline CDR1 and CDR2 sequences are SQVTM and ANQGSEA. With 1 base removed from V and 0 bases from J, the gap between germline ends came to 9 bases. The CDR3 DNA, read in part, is TGCAGCGTTGAAGCCGGTTCCATGAACACTGAA. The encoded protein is CSVEAGSMNTE. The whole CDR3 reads CSVEAGSMNTEAFF.

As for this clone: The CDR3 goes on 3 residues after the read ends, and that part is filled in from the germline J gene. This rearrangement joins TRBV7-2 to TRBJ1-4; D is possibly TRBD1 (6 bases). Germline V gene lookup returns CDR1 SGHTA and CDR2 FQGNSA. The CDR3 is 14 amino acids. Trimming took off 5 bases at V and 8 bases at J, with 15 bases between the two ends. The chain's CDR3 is CASSPGTLAEKLFF. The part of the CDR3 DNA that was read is TGTGCCAGCAGCCCCGGGACATTAGCCGAAAAA.

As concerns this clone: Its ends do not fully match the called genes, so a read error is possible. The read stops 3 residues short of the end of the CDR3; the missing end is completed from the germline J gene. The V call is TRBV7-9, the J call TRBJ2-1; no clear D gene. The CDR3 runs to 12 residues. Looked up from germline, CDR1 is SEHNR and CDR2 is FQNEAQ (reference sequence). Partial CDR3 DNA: TGTGCCAGCAGCTTAGCCTATAATGAG. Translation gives CASSLAYNE. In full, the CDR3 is CASSLAYNEQFF.

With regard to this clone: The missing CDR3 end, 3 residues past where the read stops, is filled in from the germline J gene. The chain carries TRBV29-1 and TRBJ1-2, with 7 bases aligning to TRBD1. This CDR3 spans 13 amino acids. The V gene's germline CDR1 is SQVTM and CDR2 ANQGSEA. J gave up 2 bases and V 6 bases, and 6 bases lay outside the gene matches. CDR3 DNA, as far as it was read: TGCAGCGTGGGGGGACAGTTAAACTATGGC. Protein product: CSVGGQLNYG. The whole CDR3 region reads CSVGGQLNYGYTF.

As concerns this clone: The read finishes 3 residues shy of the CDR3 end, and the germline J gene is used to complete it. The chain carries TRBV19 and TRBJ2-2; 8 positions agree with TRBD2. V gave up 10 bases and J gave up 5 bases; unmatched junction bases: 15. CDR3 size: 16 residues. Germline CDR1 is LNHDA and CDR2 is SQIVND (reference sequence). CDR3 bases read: TGTGCCACCAGTGTTCTTAGCGGCGGGGGGACCGGGGAG. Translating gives CATSVLSGGGTGE. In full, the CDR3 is CATSVLSGGGTGELFF.

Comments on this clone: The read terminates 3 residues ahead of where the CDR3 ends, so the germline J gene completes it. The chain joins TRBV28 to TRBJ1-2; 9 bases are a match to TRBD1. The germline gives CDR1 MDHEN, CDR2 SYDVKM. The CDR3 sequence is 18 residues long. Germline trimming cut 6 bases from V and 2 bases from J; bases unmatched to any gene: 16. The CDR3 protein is CASRVALRDRDPNYGYTF. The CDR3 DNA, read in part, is TGTGCCAGCAGAGTGGCCCTCCGGGACAGGGATCCAAACTATGGC.

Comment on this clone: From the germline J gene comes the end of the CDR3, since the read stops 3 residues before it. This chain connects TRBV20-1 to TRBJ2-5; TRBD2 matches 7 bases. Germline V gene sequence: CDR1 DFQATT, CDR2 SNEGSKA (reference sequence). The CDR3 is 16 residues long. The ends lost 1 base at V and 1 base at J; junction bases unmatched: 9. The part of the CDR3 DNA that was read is TGCAGTGCTAGAGGCCTAGCGGAGACTATCCAAGAGACC. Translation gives CSARGLAETIQET. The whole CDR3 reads CSARGLAETIQETQYF.

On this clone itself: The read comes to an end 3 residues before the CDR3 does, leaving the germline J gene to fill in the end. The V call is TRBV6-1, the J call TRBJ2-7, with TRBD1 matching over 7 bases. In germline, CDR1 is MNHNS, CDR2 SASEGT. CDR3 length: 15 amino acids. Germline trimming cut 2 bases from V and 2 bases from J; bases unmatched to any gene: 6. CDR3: CASSEFGTVTYEQYF. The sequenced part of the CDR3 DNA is TGTGCCAGCAGTGAATTTGGGACAGTCACCTACGAG.

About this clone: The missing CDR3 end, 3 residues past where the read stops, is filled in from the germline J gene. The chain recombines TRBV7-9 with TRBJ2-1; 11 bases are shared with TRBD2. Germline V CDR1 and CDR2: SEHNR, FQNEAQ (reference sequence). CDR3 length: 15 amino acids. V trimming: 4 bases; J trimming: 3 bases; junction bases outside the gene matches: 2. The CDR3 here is CASSSGTSGYNEQFF. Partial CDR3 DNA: TGTGCCAGCAGCTCAGGGACTAGCGGCTACAATGAG.